The 20 T cell receptor beta chains below come from one sample, sequenced in a study of brain T cells in children with intractable seizures (dated by TCRdb to about 2021). The library was built by means of the immunoSEQ multiplex PCR assay. TCRdb's version of the immuneACCESS table is confined to in-frame rearrangements and falls short of the full clone set. An unresolved V gene accounts for under half of the shortfall where checked; the remainder is of unknown origin. The sample table contains 340,000 or so clones; only one count was recorded for 93% of them. The ten biggest clones cover around 5% of the sample. The sample's time point label is to be understood as: blood from clinic visit 5 months post-surgery; TSC patient then seizure free. The sequencing here drew on peripheral blood, taken 4 to 5 months after surgery. The source of these receptors is a boy in the first two years of life with tuberous sclerosis and intractable seizures.

V and J are TRBV7-9 and TRBJ2-3; 14 bases align to TRBD2. The CDR3 contains 21 residues. Germline trimming cut 7 bases from V and 0 bases from J; bases unmatched to any gene: 18. Germline V lookup: CDR1 SEHNR, CDR2 FQNEAQ (reference sequence). Here the CDR3 reads CASTYRYKTSGRETSTDTQYF. In nucleotides, the CDR3 is TGTGCCAGCACCTACCGATATAAGACTAGCGGGAGGGAAACTAGCACAGATACGCAGTATTTT.

The rearrangement uses TRBV9 and TRBJ2-3, with TRBD2 matching 12 bases. The CDR3 length is 15 residues. V was pared by 2 bases and J by 4 bases, with 2 bases of the junction left unmatched. In germline, CDR1 is SGDLS, CDR2 YYNGEE. CDR3 region: CASSVASGGADTQYF. The DNA of the CDR3 is TGTGCCAGCAGCGTGGCTAGCGGGGGGGCAGATACGCAGTATTTT.

This clone was recorded once. V usage is TRBV4-1 and J usage is TRBJ2-7, with D possibly TRBD2 on 6 matching bases. This CDR3 has 18 residues. V shed 0 bases and J shed 3 bases, with 21 bases lying between them. Germline CDR1 is MGHRA and CDR2 is YSYEKL. CDR3: CASSQDGGRYGGFYEQYF. The CDR3 nucleotides read TGCGCCAGCAGCCAAGATGGCGGACGGTATGGAGGGTTCTACGAGCAGTACTTC.

The chain joins TRBV11-2 to TRBJ1-4; D is ambiguous. There are 15 residues in the CDR3. The V end was cut by 4 bases, the J end by 8 bases, with 17 bases between. Germline CDR1 SGHAT, CDR2 FQNNGV. This chain's CDR3 is CASSSLRGDREKLFF. The CDR3 DNA reads as TGTGCCAGCAGCTCCCTTCGGGGAGATCGCGAAAAACTGTTTTTT.

The chain couples TRBV12-3 or TRBV12-4 to TRBJ2-1; 8 bases are shared with TRBD2. The V segment lost 2 bases and the J segment 10 bases; nucleotides outside the gene matches: 4. This CDR3 contains 13 residues. For the CDR3, the DNA is TGTGCCAGCAGTTTACGCTCGGGAGGGGAGCAGTTCTTC. Encoded protein: CASSLRSGGEQFF.

The chain recombines TRBV29-1 with TRBJ2-7; D gene ambiguous. The CDR3 has 12 residues. V lost 4 bases and J 5 bases, leaving 12 bases between the germline ends. Germline CDR1 is SQVTM and CDR2 is ANQGSEA. The CDR3 here is CSVGSRNHEQYF. The CDR3 nucleotides read TGCAGCGTTGGTAGCCGGAACCACGAGCAGTACTTC.

The chain recombines TRBV3-1 (or the pseudogene TRBV3-2) with TRBJ1-2; perhaps TRBD1 as D (6 bases). The CDR3 contains 18 residues. With 1 base removed from V and 2 bases from J, the gap between germline ends came to 20 bases. CDR1 is LGHDT, CDR2 YNNKEL, per germline (reference sequence). CDR3 DNA: TGTGCCAGCAGCCAAGTCTCCTGGGGGGCCAAGGACAACTATGGCTACACCTTC. This codes for CASSQVSWGAKDNYGYTF.

To note about this clone: A clone one base away is much larger, so this may be a read error. The chain uses TRBV5-5 and TRBJ2-7; D is undetermined. Trimming took off 4 bases at V and 2 bases at J, with 4 bases between the two ends. Per the germline V gene, CDR1 is SGHKS and CDR2 is YYEKEE (reference sequence). This CDR3 has 11 amino acids. For the CDR3, the DNA is TGTGCCAGCAGCGAGACCTACGAGCAGTACTTC. Protein sequence: CASSETYEQYF.

The rearrangement uses TRBV2 and TRBJ1-1, with 10 bases aligning to TRBD1. Losses at the gene ends were 4 bases for V and 4 bases for J; bases not matched to a gene: 12. This CDR3 spans 17 amino acids. Germline values: CDR1 SNHLY, CDR2 FYNNEI. CDR3 sequence (DNA): TGTGCCAGCAGTGGACCACCCCCGACAGGGGGCCTCACTGAAGCTTTCTTT. Translating it yields CASSGPPPTGGLTEAFF.

The J gene is TRBJ2-5, the V gene TRBV6-6, with TRBD1 matching 7 bases. From germline, CDR1 is MNHNY and CDR2 SVGAGI (reference sequence). The CDR3 is 14 residues long. V shed 2 bases, J shed 2 bases, and the junction held 2 bases outside the gene matches. DNA for the CDR3: TGTGCCAGCAGTTACACGGGACAGCAAGAGACCCAGTACTTC. This codes for CASSYTGQQETQYF.

This clone was detected only a few times. The chain carries TRBV28 and TRBJ1-3; maybe TRBD1 (6 bases). Germline CDR1 reads MDHEN; CDR2 reads SYDVKM. CDR3 length: 18 amino acids. This CDR3 reads CRDNPGVRRKNSGNTIYF. The CDR3 bases are TGTAGGGACAACCCAGGGGTTCGACGAAAAAACTCTGGAAACACCATATATTTT.

The V gene is TRBV6-1, the J gene TRBJ2-4; TRBD2 matches at 14 bases. Germline V lookup: CDR1 MNHNS, CDR2 SASEGT. The CDR3 runs 19 residues. V lost 1 base, J lost 1 base, and 6 bases stayed unmatched. The CDR3 DNA reads TGTGCCAGCAGTGAAGTAAGACTAGCGGGGGGGTATGCCAAAAACATTCAGTACTTC. It codes for CASSEVRLAGGYAKNIQYF.

The chain recombines TRBV10-3 with TRBJ2-2, with D maybe TRBD1 (7 bases). Germline lookup yields CDR1 ENHRY and CDR2 SYGVKD. This CDR3 has 16 residues. The germline V and J ends were trimmed by 0 bases and 4 bases, with 12 bases remaining between them. DNA for the CDR3: TGTGCCATCAGTGAGTCGCGGGACAGTTTCACCGGGGAGCTGTTTTTT. It encodes CAISESRDSFTGELFF.

This clone was observed a single time. This chain connects TRBV6-5 to TRBJ2-7; D possibly matches TRBD1 or TRBD2 (5 bases each). V was pared by 10 bases and J by 5 bases, with 12 bases between. Per the germline V gene, CDR1 is MNHEY and CDR2 is SVGAGI. The CDR3 spans 11 residues. The DNA of the CDR3 is TGTGCCACCGCCAGGGACCACGAGCAGTACTTC. It codes for CATARDHEQYF.

The rearrangement uses TRBV13 and TRBJ2-3; 7 bases match TRBD2. From germline, CDR1 is PRHDT and CDR2 FYEKMQ (reference sequence). The CDR3 is 16 residues long. Trimming removed 0 bases from V and 0 bases from J; junction bases left unmatched: 3. The CDR3 protein is CASSLGTSVSTDTQYF. CDR3 bases: TGTGCCAGCAGCTTAGGCACTAGCGTTAGCACAGATACGCAGTATTTT.

The chain recombines TRBV30 with TRBJ2-1, with 7 nucleotides matching TRBD2. The CDR3 runs to 15 residues. Germline lookup yields CDR1 GTSNPN and CDR2 SVGIG (reference sequence). V gave up 3 bases and J gave up 2 bases; unmatched junction bases: 7. CDR3 in amino acids: CAWSPRGEPYNEQFF. CDR3 nucleotide sequence: TGTGCCTGGAGCCCCCGGGGGGAGCCCTACAATGAGCAGTTCTTC.

The chain couples TRBV5-4 to TRBJ2-1; 7 nucleotides line up with TRBD2. Germline assignment: CDR1 SGHNT and CDR2 YYREEE (reference sequence). This CDR3 contains 15 residues. Losses at the gene ends were 0 bases for V and 7 bases for J; bases not matched to a gene: 7. DNA for the CDR3: TGTGCCAGCAGCTTGGCCGGGGCGGGAGTGAATGAGCAGTTCTTC. Residues: CASSLAGAGVNEQFF.

The V and J genes are TRBV19 and TRBJ1-4; no clear D gene. This CDR3 spans 15 amino acids. The V gene lost 1 base and the J gene lost 3 bases, with 9 bases spanning the gap. Germline V CDR1 and CDR2: LNHDA, SQIVND (reference sequence). CDR3 in DNA: TGTGCCAGTAGTATAGGGGCTGAAGCTAATGAAAAACTGTTTTTT. This codes for CASSIGAEANEKLFF.

The CDR3 DNA follows: TGCGCCAGCAGTCAGGGGGTCGGGGAGCTGTTTTTT. Protein: CASSQGVGELFF. The J gene is TRBJ2-2, the V gene TRBV5-1; TRBD1 aligns across 7 bases. The length of the CDR3 is 12 residues. Germline V gives CDR1 SGHRS, CDR2 YFSETQ. With V trimmed by 5 bases and J by 7 bases, 2 bases remained unmatched.

The chain links TRBV6-5 to TRBJ1-6; a weak D match, TRBD1 (5 bases). The CDR3 totals 15 residues. Germline V gives CDR1 MNHEY, CDR2 SVGAGI. V was pared by 8 bases and J by 8 bases, with 19 bases between. CDR3 in amino acids: CASAGGRGRDSPLHF. The DNA of the CDR3 is TGTGCCAGCGCCGGGGGTAGGGGAAGGGATTCACCCCTCCACTTT.